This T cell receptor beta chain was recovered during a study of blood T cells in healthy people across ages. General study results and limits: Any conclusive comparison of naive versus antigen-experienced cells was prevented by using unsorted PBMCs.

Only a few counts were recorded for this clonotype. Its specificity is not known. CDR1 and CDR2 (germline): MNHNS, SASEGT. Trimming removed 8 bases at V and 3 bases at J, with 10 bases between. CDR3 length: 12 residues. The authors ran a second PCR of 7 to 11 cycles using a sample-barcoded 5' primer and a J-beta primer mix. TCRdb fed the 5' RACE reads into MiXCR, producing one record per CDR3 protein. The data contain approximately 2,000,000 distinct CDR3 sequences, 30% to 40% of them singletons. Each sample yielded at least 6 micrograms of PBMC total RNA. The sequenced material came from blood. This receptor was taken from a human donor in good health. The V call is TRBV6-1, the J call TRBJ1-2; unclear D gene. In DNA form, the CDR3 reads TGTGCCAGCCCGGGGTTATACTATGGCTACACCTTC. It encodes CASPGLYYGYTF.